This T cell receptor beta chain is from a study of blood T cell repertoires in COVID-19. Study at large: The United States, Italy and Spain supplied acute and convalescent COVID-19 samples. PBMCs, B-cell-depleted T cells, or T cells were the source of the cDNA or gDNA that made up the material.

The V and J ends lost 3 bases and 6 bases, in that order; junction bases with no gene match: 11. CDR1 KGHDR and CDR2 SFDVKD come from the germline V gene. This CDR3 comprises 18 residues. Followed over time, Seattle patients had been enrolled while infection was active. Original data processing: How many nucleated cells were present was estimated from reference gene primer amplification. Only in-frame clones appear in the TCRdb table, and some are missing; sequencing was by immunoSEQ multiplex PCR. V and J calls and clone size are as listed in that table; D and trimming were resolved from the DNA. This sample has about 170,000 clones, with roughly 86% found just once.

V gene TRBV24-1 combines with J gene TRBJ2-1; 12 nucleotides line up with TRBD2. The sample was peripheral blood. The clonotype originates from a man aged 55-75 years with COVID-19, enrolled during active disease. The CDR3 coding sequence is TGTGCCACCAGTGATGCTTCCACGACTAGCGGGAGTCTCAATGAGCAGTTCTTC. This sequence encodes CATSDASTTSGSLNEQFF.